Below, 20 T cell receptor beta chains from the same sample are listed, as sequenced in a study of Ad26.COV2.S vaccination and SARS-CoV-2 variants. Generated by immunoSEQ multiplex PCR, the TCRdb table keeps only in-frame clones and is missing some. The sample has fewer than 400,000 clones; roughly 90% are singletons. The treatment denotes: roughly 19 received Ad26.COV2.S at low or high dose, single or two shots; several received placebo; per-sample allocation not given. The investigators took samples on day 63 after the first vaccine or placebo injection. Sequencing was performed on peripheral blood, taken in a trial of Ad26.COV2.S vaccine versus placebo. The origin of the receptors is a person between 18 and 59 years old who received the Ad26.COV2.S COVID-19 vaccine or a placebo.

The chain carries TRBV11-3 and TRBJ1-1; no clear D gene. CDR3 size: 15 residues. Trimming pared 5 bases from V and 6 bases from J, leaving 19 bases between. Germline CDR1 reads SGHNT; CDR2 reads YENEEA. CDR3 DNA: TGTGCCAGCAGCGCCTCCCGAAGAGCGGAAGCTGAAGCTTTCTTT. It translates to CASSASRRAEAEAFF.

This chain uses TRBV5-1 with TRBJ1-2, with no clear D. This CDR3 comprises 13 residues. Germline V gene lookup returns CDR1 SGHRS and CDR2 YFSETQ. V gave up 0 bases and J gave up 6 bases, with 9 bases separating them. Here the CDR3 DNA reads TGCGCCAGCAGCTTGGGGACGGCGGATGGCTACACCTTC. Translating it yields CASSLGTADGYTF.

V gene TRBV2 combines with J gene TRBJ2-5, with no clear D. The V gene's germline CDR1 is SNHLY and CDR2 FYNNEI. CDR3 length equals 13 residues. Trimming left V 4 bases short and J 4 bases short, with 10 bases between. CDR3 nucleotides: TGTGCCAGCAGTGTTTTTACGAGAGAGACCCAGTACTTC. Translated, it gives CASSVFTRETQYF.

The V call is TRBV30, the J call TRBJ1-5, with a weak D call TRBD1 (5 bases). Trimming took off 0 bases at V and 4 bases at J, with 10 bases between the two ends. Per germline, CDR1 GTSNPN and CDR2 SVGIG (reference sequence). This CDR3 contains 14 residues. CDR3 in DNA: TGTGCCTGGAGTGTACAGGTCGGAAATCAGCCCCAGCATTTT. It encodes CAWSVQVGNQPQHF. The variable domain in full, with the rest retrieved from reference TRBV30 and TRBJ1-5, is SQTIHQWPATLVQPVGSPLSLECTVEGTSNPNLYWYRQAAGRGLQLLFYSVGIGQISSEVPQNLSASRPQDRQFILSSKKLLLSDSGFYLCAWSVQVGNQPQHFGDGTRLSIL.

This rearrangement joins TRBV12-3 or TRBV12-4 to TRBJ2-1; D not resolved. The germline V and J ends were trimmed by 5 bases and 0 bases, with 5 bases remaining between them. The CDR3 has 13 amino acids. DNA of the CDR3: TGTGCCAGCAGTGCTGACTCCTACAATGAGCAGTTCTTC. As protein: CASSADSYNEQFF.

The chain combines TRBV19 with TRBJ1-2, with unresolved D. The germline gives CDR1 LNHDA, CDR2 SQIVND (reference sequence). V shed 5 bases and J shed 5 bases, with 12 bases lying between them. This CDR3 is 13 amino acids long. CDR3 nucleotide sequence: TGTGCCAGTAGTCTCCAGGTGGGATATGGCTACACCTTC. Amino acids: CASSLQVGYGYTF.

V and J are TRBV5-5 and TRBJ1-6; D perhaps matches TRBD1 (6 bases). V lost 6 bases, J lost 12 bases, and 22 bases lay in between. The germline CDR1 and CDR2 sequences are SGHKS and YYEKEE (reference sequence). The CDR3 extends over 15 amino acids. Here the CDR3 reads CASIPSGRGVQPLHF. The CDR3 DNA reads as TGTGCCAGCATCCCTTCCGGAAGGGGGGTTCAACCCCTCCACTTT.

The chain has TRBV7-2 and TRBJ2-1; 9 nucleotides align to TRBD2. After removal of 3 bases from V and 4 bases from J, the junction contained 7 bases not matched to a gene. Germline CDR1 SGHTA, CDR2 FQGNSA. This CDR3 comprises 16 residues. CDR3 nucleotide sequence: TGTGCCAGCAGCTTGTCTAGCGGGATGCGGTACAATGAGCAGTTCTTC. Residues: CASSLSSGMRYNEQFF.

In its sample, this clone was seen once. V gene TRBV5-1 combines with J gene TRBJ2-1; unclear D gene. Trimming stripped 1 base from V and 5 bases from J, with 1 base between. Germline V gene sequence: CDR1 SGHRS, CDR2 YFSETQ. The CDR3 is 11 amino acids. CDR3 nucleotide sequence: TGCGCCAGCAGCTTGAACAATGAGCAGTTCTTC. Protein sequence: CASSLNNEQFF.

The chain combines TRBV6-6 with TRBJ1-1; 7 positions match TRBD1. CDR1 is MNHNY, CDR2 SVGAGI, per germline (reference sequence). CDR3 length equals 13 residues. Losses at the gene ends were 5 bases for V and 1 base for J; bases not matched to a gene: 1. For the CDR3, the DNA is TGTGCCAGCAGTCCAGGGGGGAACACTGAAGCTTTCTTT. Translation gives CASSPGGNTEAFF.

This chain connects TRBV9 to TRBJ1-2; 9 nucleotides match TRBD1. The CDR3 is 15 amino acids. V shed 3 bases, J shed 4 bases, and the junction held 7 bases outside the gene matches. Germline V CDR1 and CDR2: SGDLS, YYNGEE. The CDR3 loop reads CASSARDRVLYGYTF. The CDR3 DNA reads as TGTGCCAGCAGCGCGAGGGACAGGGTACTCTATGGCTACACCTTC.

Only one count was recorded for this clone. The chain combines TRBV27 with TRBJ2-5, with D unclear. CDR1 MNHEY and CDR2 SMNVEV come from the germline V gene (reference sequence). CDR3 length: 14 amino acids. V was trimmed by 5 bases and J by 0 bases, leaving 10 bases between them. The CDR3 DNA is TGTGCCAGCAGTGCGCTAGGTTACCAAGAGACCCAGTACTTC. Amino acids: CASSALGYQETQYF.

The J gene is TRBJ1-1, the V gene TRBV5-1; a possible D gene is TRBD1 (5 bases). This CDR3 is 17 amino acids long. Trimming removed 3 bases at V and 1 base at J, with 19 bases between. Germline V gene data show CDR1 as SGHRS and CDR2 as YFSETQ. CDR3 protein: CASSWSGGILRNTEAFF. CDR3 nucleotides: TGCGCCAGCAGCTGGTCGGGGGGGATTCTGAGGAACACTGAAGCTTTCTTT. Full variable domain (rest looked up from reference TRBV5-1 and TRBJ1-1): KAGVTQTPRYLIKTRGQQVTLSCSPISGHRSVSWYQQTPGQGLQFLFEYFSETQRNKGNFPGRFSGRQFSNSRSEMNVSTLELGDSALYLCASSWSGGILRNTEAFFGQGTRLTVV.

CDR3 DNA: TGTGCCAGCAGCTTAGTCGGGACAGGGCCCTACGAGCAGTACTTC. It yields the protein CASSLVGTGPYEQYF. The chain has TRBV7-2 and TRBJ2-7; 9 bases fit TRBD1. The V and J ends lost 1 base and 2 bases, in that order; junction bases with no gene match: 3. There are 15 residues in the CDR3. The germline CDR1 and CDR2 sequences are SGHTA and FQGNSA.

The chain recombines TRBV7-6 with TRBJ2-1, with 8 positions matching TRBD2. The CDR3 is made up of 16 amino acids. J gave up 3 bases and V 5 bases, and 9 bases lay outside the gene matches. Germline CDR1 and CDR2: SGHVS and FNYEAQ. The CDR3 region is CASSPLGLAGYNEQFF. The CDR3 DNA reads as TGTGCCAGCAGCCCTTTAGGGCTAGCGGGCTACAATGAGCAGTTCTTC. Using reference TRBV7-6 and TRBJ2-1 for the parts outside the CDR3, the full variable domain is GAGVSQSPRYKVTKRGQDVALRCDPISGHVSLYWYRQALGQGPEFLTYFNYEAQQDKSGLPNDRFSAERPEGSISTLTIQRTEQRDSAMYRCASSPLGLAGYNEQFFGPGTRLTVL.

This chain uses TRBV6-2 or TRBV6-3 with TRBJ2-3, with TRBD2 matching over 7 bases. Germline assignment: CDR1 MNHEY and CDR2 SVGEGT. The CDR3 loop spans 15 amino acids. V trimming: 2 bases; J trimming: 4 bases; junction bases outside the gene matches: 6. The CDR3 loop reads CASSYLGGLADTQYF. DNA for the CDR3: TGTGCCAGCAGTTACCTGGGAGGGCTGGCAGATACGCAGTATTTT.

V is TRBV5-6 and J is TRBJ2-7; 7 bases agree with TRBD2. Germline CDR1 reads SGHDT; CDR2 reads YYEEEE. The ends lost 3 bases at V and 3 bases at J; junction bases unmatched: 6. The CDR3 spans 14 residues. The CDR3 DNA reads as TGTGCCAGCAGCTACCCCGGGGACTACTACGAGCAGTACTTC. Translated: CASSYPGDYYEQYF.

The chain couples TRBV4-1 to TRBJ1-1; D ambiguous. Germline CDR1 reads MGHRA; CDR2 reads YSYEKL. The CDR3 has 13 residues. The V end was cut by 3 bases, the J end by 4 bases, with 9 bases between. The CDR3 DNA reads TGCGCCAGCAGCCAGGGTCTCACCACTGAAGCTTTCTTT. Encoded protein: CASSQGLTTEAFF.

The chain is built from TRBV5-1 and TRBJ2-3; D is possibly TRBD1 or TRBD2 (5 bases each). Germline V gene sequence: CDR1 SGHRS, CDR2 YFSETQ. This CDR3 is 14 amino acids long. Between the trimmed V and J ends, which lost 2 bases and 2 bases, there was a span of 9 bases. The CDR3 loop is CASSFSGTTDTQYF. In DNA form, the CDR3 reads TGCGCCAGCAGCTTTTCAGGGACCACAGATACGCAGTATTTT.

The chain combines TRBV7-8 with TRBJ2-5, with 10 bases matching TRBD2. With 0 bases clipped from V and 5 bases from J, the junction kept 9 bases outside the gene matches. The CDR3 is made up of 17 amino acids. Germline values: CDR1 SGHVS, CDR2 FQNEAQ. In DNA form, the CDR3 reads TGTGCCAGCAGCTTAGCCTCCGCTAGCGGGAGAGTGGAGACCCAGTACTTC. Translation: CASSLASASGRVETQYF.